These T cell receptor beta chains were read from a single sample in a study of a mutant IDH1 vaccine in newly diagnosed glioma. The antigens for these receptors are not known. Only in-frame clones appear in the TCRdb table, and some are missing; sequencing was by immunoSEQ multiplex PCR. The table includes fewer than 45,000 clones, around 79% detected once. The material sequenced was PBMCs, taken from a glioma patient whose treatment included an IDH1 peptide vaccine. All receptors come from a woman between 40 and 55 years old with glioma. Some clones in this sample may be carry-over from other donors' samples. Each CDR3 is given with its conserved first and last residue. The order of the fields is clone size, D gene, J gene, CDR3 length, V gene, CDR3 protein, CDR3 DNA. A D gene is named only where the DNA matches it firmly. A row's size may be missing; if present it is once, few, many or a size class.

abundance: .; d_gene: .; j_gene: TRBJ2-7; len: 14; v_gene: TRBV7-2; CDR3aa: CASSPRRLAYEQYF; CDR3nt: TGTGCCAGCAGCCCCCGCAGGCTGGCCTACGAGCAGTACTTC
abundance: .; d_gene: .; j_gene: TRBJ2-3; len: 11; v_gene: TRBV7-9; CDR3aa: CASSRTDTQYF; CDR3nt: TGTGCCAGCAGCCGCACAGATACGCAGTATTTT
abundance: .; d_gene: .; j_gene: TRBJ1-3; len: 14; v_gene: TRBV30; CDR3aa: CAWKRGSGGNTIYF; CDR3nt: TGTGCCTGGAAGCGGGGGAGTGGTGGAAACACCATATATTTT
abundance: .; d_gene: TRBD2; j_gene: TRBJ2-1; len: 15; v_gene: TRBV9; CDR3aa: CASSVARGEYNEQFF; CDR3nt: TGTGCCAGCAGCGTAGCGCGGGGGGAATACAATGAGCAGTTCTTC
abundance: .; d_gene: .; j_gene: TRBJ2-5; len: 14; v_gene: TRBV7-6; CDR3aa: CASSSAGYGETQYF; CDR3nt: TGTGCCAGCAGTTCTGCGGGGTACGGGGAGACCCAGTACTTC
abundance: few; d_gene: .; j_gene: TRBJ2-5; len: 14; v_gene: TRBV7-2; CDR3aa: CASSFAGNQETQYF; CDR3nt: TGTGCCAGCAGCTTCGCGGGAAATCAAGAGACCCAGTACTTC
abundance: .; d_gene: .; j_gene: TRBJ1-4; len: 15; v_gene: TRBV7-2; CDR3aa: CASSLVWSLDEKLFF; CDR3nt: TGTGCCAGCAGCTTAGTGTGGTCACTGGATGAAAAACTGTTTTTT
abundance: .; d_gene: .; j_gene: TRBJ2-2; len: 13; v_gene: TRBV6-6; CDR3aa: CASSKTDTGELFF; CDR3nt: TGTGCCAGCAGTAAGACAGACACCGGGGAGCTGTTTTTT
abundance: once; d_gene: TRBD2; j_gene: TRBJ2-3; len: 15; v_gene: TRBV2; CDR3aa: CASSDLLAGGDTQYF; CDR3nt: TGTGCCAGCAGTGATTTACTAGCGGGAGGAGATACGCAGTATTTT
abundance: once; d_gene: TRBD1; j_gene: TRBJ1-4; len: 15; v_gene: TRBV4-1; CDR3aa: CASSQEGTGSEKLFF; CDR3nt: TGCGCCAGCAGCCAAGAAGGGACAGGGAGTGAAAAACTGTTTTTT
abundance: .; d_gene: TRBD1; j_gene: TRBJ2-3; len: 15; v_gene: TRBV5-4; CDR3aa: CASSSGTGGTIGQYF; CDR3nt: TGTGCCAGCAGCTCCGGGACAGGCGGGACCATCGGGCAGTATTTT
abundance: few; d_gene: .; j_gene: TRBJ2-1; len: 14; v_gene: TRBV29-1; CDR3aa: CSPFQDSSYNEQFF; CDR3nt: TGCAGCCCATTTCAGGACAGCTCCTACAATGAGCAGTTCTTC
abundance: .; d_gene: .; j_gene: TRBJ2-7; len: 15; v_gene: TRBV7-9; CDR3aa: CASSRGKEIHYEQYF; CDR3nt: TGTGCCAGCAGCCGAGGGAAGGAGATACACTACGAGCAGTACTTC
abundance: .; d_gene: TRBD1; j_gene: TRBJ2-1; len: 17; v_gene: TRBV7-9; CDR3aa: CASSPPGTGGIYNEQFF; CDR3nt: TGTGCCAGCAGCCCCCCCGGGACAGGGGGGATCTACAATGAGCAGTTCTTC
abundance: once; d_gene: .; j_gene: TRBJ2-7; len: 13; v_gene: TRBV5-1; CDR3aa: CASSTVGGYEQYF; CDR3nt: TGCGCCAGCAGCACAGTTGGGGGCTACGAGCAGTACTTC
abundance: .; d_gene: TRBD1; j_gene: TRBJ1-1; len: 13; v_gene: TRBV2; CDR3aa: CASSDREGTEAFF; CDR3nt: TGTGCCAGCTCTGACAGGGAAGGCACTGAAGCTTTCTTT